This TCR beta chain is drawn from a study of OX40 agonist ivuxolimab in advanced cancers. Of note for this clone: What it recognizes is unknown.

Profiled with immunoSEQ multiplex PCR; TCRdb holds only in-frame clones, not every one. The repertoire holds more than 85,000 clones, roughly 87% seen once, with roughly 1.6% in the top ten. The CDR3 has 15 residues. Germline CDR1 reads MNHNS; CDR2 reads SASEGT. V lost 4 bases to trimming and J lost 3 bases; unmatched junction nucleotides: 5. The timepoints at which blood was sampled were baseline, cycle 4 day 1, and cycle 7 day 1. Study-level results: No antigen was identified for the clonally expanded peripheral T cells. Averaged across samples, CD8+ T cells carried more expanded clones than CD4+ did. Both CD4+ and CD8+ T cell populations in blood had undergone clonal expansion by week 6 at 0.1 to 3.0 mg/kg.

The sample consisted of CD4+ or CD8+ T cells sorted from blood, taken in a trial of the OX40 agonist ivuxolimab. The origin of this receptor is an adult with an advanced solid tumor such as melanoma, head and neck, liver or kidney cancer. The gene calls are TRBV6-1 and TRBJ2-5; the match to TRBD1 covers 10 bases. The DNA for the CDR3 is TGTGCCAGCAGTGGCGCCGGGACAGGGGAAGAGACCCAGTACTTC. It specifies CASSGAGTGEETQYF.